These 21 T cell receptor beta chains came from one sample sequenced in a study of blood T cells in healthy people across ages. With a J-beta primer mix and a sample-barcoded 5' primer, a second PCR ran roughly 7 to 11 cycles. TCRdb re-derived calls from the 5' RACE reads in MiXCR, one entry per CDR3 protein. Among around 1.5 million distinct CDR3 sequences, around 55% were seen once, and the ten largest hold roughly 6.3%. The sequenced material came from blood. These receptors were taken from a man aged 18 to 30 in good health.

The chain links TRBV6-1 to TRBJ1-5; 7 bases align to TRBD1. Trimming took 6 bases from V and 7 from J; bases not matched to a gene: 9. The CDR3 length is 14 residues. Per germline, CDR1 MNHNS and CDR2 SASEGT. The CDR3 bases are TGTGCCAGCAGCGGGGACAGCTCAACGCAGCCCCAGCATTTT. Translating gives CASSGDSSTQPQHF.

The CDR3 coding sequence is TGTGCCAGCAGTGGGGGGGCTGAAAAACTGTTTTTT. The encoded protein is CASSGGAEKLFF. The chain links TRBV25-1 to TRBJ1-4, with a weak D call TRBD1 (6 bases). This CDR3 comprises 12 residues. With 4 bases removed from V and 7 bases from J, the gap between germline ends came to 7 bases. Germline CDR1 is MGHDK and CDR2 is SYGVNS.

The chain carries TRBV24-1 and TRBJ1-2, with D possibly TRBD1 on 5 matching bases. Germline CDR1 KGHDR, CDR2 SFDVKD. Trimming took off 3 bases at V and 1 base at J, with 8 bases between the two ends. The CDR3 has 14 amino acids. CDR3 in amino acids: CATSDRQNNYGYTF. As DNA, the CDR3 is TGTGCCACCAGTGATAGACAGAATAACTATGGCTACACCTTC.

The chain uses TRBV4-3 and TRBJ1-1, with D uncertain. The CDR3 sequence is 14 residues long. Germline-derived CDR1 and CDR2 are LGHNA and YSLEER. V lost 0 bases and J 3 bases, leaving 8 bases between the germline ends. This chain's CDR3 is CASSQDASDTEAFF. The CDR3, as DNA: TGCGCCAGCAGCCAAGATGCGTCAGACACTGAAGCTTTCTTT.

This clonotype was observed a few times. The chain uses TRBV4-3 and TRBJ2-1; D gene unclear. Deletions cut 0 bases from V and 0 bases from J, with 9 bases between. Germline V gives CDR1 LGHNA, CDR2 YSLEER. The CDR3 has 16 residues. The CDR3 loop reads CASSQEASSSYNEQFF. DNA of the CDR3: TGCGCCAGCAGCCAAGAGGCCAGTAGCTCCTACAATGAGCAGTTCTTC.

The V gene is TRBV5-1, the J gene TRBJ2-7; 10 bases line up with TRBD1. V was clipped by 3 bases and J by 2 bases; unmatched bases: 11. The germline V gene has CDR1 SGHRS and CDR2 YFSETQ. This CDR3 has 17 residues. The CDR3 sequence is CASSWSLDRGIAYEQYF. The CDR3 DNA is TGCGCCAGCAGCTGGTCCCTGGACAGGGGGATTGCCTACGAGCAGTACTTC.

The chain uses TRBV6-2 or TRBV6-3 and TRBJ2-7; D is uncertain. Germline lookup yields CDR1 MNHEY and CDR2 SVGEGT. The CDR3 length is 14 residues. V was clipped by 8 bases and J by 3 bases, with 17 bases between them. CDR3 nucleotide sequence: TGTGCCAGCGCCGACTTTGCCGATATCTACGAGCAGTACTTC. Amino acid sequence: CASADFADIYEQYF.

This clonotype was seen only once. The junction departs from germline at one end; a sequencing error may be responsible. V gene TRBV5-1 combines with J gene TRBJ2-7; the match to TRBD2 covers 8 bases. The germline CDR1 and CDR2 sequences are SGHRS and YFSETQ. This CDR3 is 14 amino acids long. The CDR3 region is CANSFVTSEYEQYF. Written as DNA, the CDR3 is TGCGCCAACAGCTTCGTGACTAGCGAATACGAGCAGTACTTC.

The V and J genes are TRBV12-3 or TRBV12-4 and TRBJ2-3; no clear D gene. V was shortened by 0 bases and J by 6 bases, with 7 bases between the two germline ends. The CDR3 sequence is 13 residues long. The DNA for the CDR3 is TGTGCCAGCAGTTTAGCCGCCGGGGATACGCAGTATTTT. Amino acid sequence: CASSLAAGDTQYF.

A word on this clonotype: Germline is not matched at one junction end, which may reflect a read error. The chain carries TRBV7-9 and TRBJ2-4, with 13 bases fitting TRBD2. The CDR3 contains 17 residues. CDR1 SEHNR and CDR2 FQNEAQ come from the germline V gene (reference sequence). The CDR3 region is CASSSGTSGVAKNIQYF. In DNA, the CDR3 is TGTGCCAGCAGCTCCGGGACTAGCGGGGTAGCCAAAAACATCCAGTACTTC.

This chain joins TRBV6-2 or TRBV6-3 and TRBJ2-7; the D gene is possibly TRBD2 (5 bases). Germline CDR1 and CDR2: MNHEY and SVGEGT. This CDR3 has 15 residues. V was pared by 5 bases and J by 2 bases, with 16 bases between. The CDR3: CASSPPDWAPYEQYF. The CDR3 region has the DNA TGTGCCAGCAGTCCCCCGGACTGGGCCCCCTACGAGCAGTACTTC.

The V and J genes are TRBV6-1 and TRBJ2-3; possibly TRBD1 for D (5 bases). Trimming removed 6 bases at V and 0 bases at J, with 10 bases between. There are 14 residues in the CDR3. CDR1 MNHNS and CDR2 SASEGT come from the germline V gene. CDR3 bases: TGTGCCAGCAGACAGGAACTAAGCACAGATACGCAGTATTTT. Its protein is CASRQELSTDTQYF.

The chain links TRBV29-1 to TRBJ2-1; D remains unclear. V lost 3 bases and J lost 0, with 15 bases in between. This CDR3 has 16 amino acids. CDR1 SQVTM and CDR2 ANQGSEA come from the germline V gene. The CDR3 DNA reads TGCAGCGTTGAGGGTATCGGACGGAGCTCCTACAATGAGCAGTTCTTC. Translation gives CSVEGIGRSSYNEQFF.

The chain joins TRBV7-9 to TRBJ1-2; D might be TRBD1 (6 bases). CDR1 and CDR2 (germline): SEHNR, FQNEAQ (reference sequence). There are 15 residues in the CDR3. V lost 4 bases to trimming and J lost 4 bases, with 16 bases between them. The CDR3 sequence: CASSSLRGGLYGYTF. For the CDR3, the DNA is TGTGCCAGCAGCTCTCTGCGGGGGGGCCTCTATGGCTACACCTTC.

The chain is built from TRBV6-9 and TRBJ2-7; D may match TRBD1 or TRBD2 (5 bases each). CDR3 length: 15 residues. Germline V gives CDR1 MNHGY, CDR2 SVAAGI. The V and J ends lost 6 bases and 4 bases respectively, with 19 bases between them. The CDR3, as DNA: TGTGCCAGCAGCCAAAGGGACCAATCCGCGTACGAGCAGTACTTC. This encodes CASSQRDQSAYEQYF.

A few counts support this clonotype. The rearrangement uses TRBV12-3 or TRBV12-4 and TRBJ2-3; TRBD1 matches at 11 bases. CDR3 length equals 15 residues. J lost 1 base, V lost 6 bases, and 3 bases had no gene match. The CDR3 nucleotides read TGTGCCAGCAGCCGGACAGGGGGCGGCACAGATACGCAGTATTTT. Residues: CASSRTGGGTDTQYF.

The chain combines TRBV7-9 with TRBJ1-2; no clear D. The CDR3 runs to 14 residues. The germline V gene encodes CDR1 SEHNR and CDR2 FQNEAQ (reference sequence). Trimming took 1 base from V and 4 from J, leaving 10 bases between them. The CDR3 region has the DNA TGTGCCAGCAGCTTAGTGGTTGTCGGCTATGGCTACACCTTC. Translated: CASSLVVVGYGYTF.

V and J are TRBV24-1 and TRBJ2-4, with 9 bases aligning to TRBD1. The J call is uncertain, as TRBJ2-7 better fits the DNA end. Germline V gives CDR1 KGHDR, CDR2 SFDVKD. The CDR3 spans 18 residues. The CDR3 loop reads CATSDPHRGQIFVYEQYF. The CDR3 DNA sequence: TGTGCCACCAGTGACCCTCACAGGGGGCAAATATTTGTCTACGAGCAGTACTTC.

This sequence joins TRBV13 and TRBJ2-2; the match to TRBD1 covers 10 bases. The V and J ends lost 1 base and 0 bases, in that order; junction bases with no gene match: 11. From germline, CDR1 is PRHDT and CDR2 FYEKMQ (reference sequence). The CDR3 totals 20 residues. The CDR3 coding sequence is TGTGCCAGCAGCTTAGTCCCGGGAGGGACAGGGGCTACGAACACCGGGGAGCTGTTTTTT. Protein: CASSLVPGGTGATNTGELFF.

The chain joins TRBV25-1 to TRBJ2-1; tentatively, D is TRBD1 (6 bases). With 6 bases removed from V and 6 bases from J, the gap between germline ends came to 12 bases. The CDR3 length is 13 residues. Looked up from germline, CDR1 is MGHDK and CDR2 is SYGVNS. This CDR3 reads CASRHNRANEQFF. The CDR3 nucleotides read TGTGCCAGCAGGCATAACAGGGCCAATGAGCAGTTCTTC.

V is TRBV5-1 and J is TRBJ2-1, with D tentatively TRBD1 (5 bases). The CDR3 sequence is 13 residues long. V gave up 4 bases and J gave up 5 bases, with 10 bases separating them. Germline values: CDR1 SGHRS, CDR2 YFSETQ. CDR3 sequence reads: CASSAGQHNEQFF. The CDR3, as DNA: TGCGCCAGCAGCGCAGGACAACACAATGAGCAGTTCTTC.